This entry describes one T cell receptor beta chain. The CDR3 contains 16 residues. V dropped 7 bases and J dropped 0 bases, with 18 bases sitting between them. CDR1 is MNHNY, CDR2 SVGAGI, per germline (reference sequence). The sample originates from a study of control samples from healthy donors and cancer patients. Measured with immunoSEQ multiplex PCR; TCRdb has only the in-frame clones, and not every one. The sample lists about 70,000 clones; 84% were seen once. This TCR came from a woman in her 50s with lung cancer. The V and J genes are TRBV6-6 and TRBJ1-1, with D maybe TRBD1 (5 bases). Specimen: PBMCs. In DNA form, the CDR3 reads TGTGCCAGCACCCAACGCGCTGGGGGATTGAACACTGAAGCTTTCTTT. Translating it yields CASTQRAGGLNTEAFF.